This T cell receptor beta chain derives from a study of cytomegalovirus exposure and HLA in healthy donors. Researchers ran the PCR with 60 Vbeta and 13 Jbeta primers. Clones were read by immunoSEQ multiplex PCR, and TCRdb kept only the in-frame ones, dropping some. There are 150,000 to 180,000 clones in the sample; 70% to 80% occur only once, and approximately 7.7% lies in the top ten. Germline loops: CDR1 SGHTA, CDR2 FQGTGA. The CDR3 runs to 18 residues. V gave up 4 bases and J gave up 4 bases, with 20 bases separating them. J is TRBJ2-6 and V is TRBV7-3, with D possibly TRBD1 on 5 matching bases. This sequence originates from a man in his thirties or forties in good health and CMV-seropositive. The sequenced sample consisted of PBMCs. This chain's CDR3 is CASSSLPGPQAGANVLTF. The CDR3 DNA sequence: TGTGCCAGCAGCTCCCTACCAGGGCCGCAGGCGGGGGCCAACGTCCTGACTTTC. Full variable domain (missing parts from reference TRBV7-3 and TRBJ2-6): GAGVSQTPSNKVTEKGKYVELRCDPISGHTALYWYRQSLGQGPEFLIYFQGTGAADDSGLPNDRFFAVRPEGSVSTLKIQRTERGDSAVYLCASSSLPGPQAGANVLTFGAGSRLTVL.